The text below deals with one TCR beta chain. Its specificity is not known. This CDR3 has 16 amino acids. The germline gives CDR1 LGHNA, CDR2 YNFKEQ. J was trimmed by 5 bases and V by 0 bases; bases with no gene match: 8. TCRdb's copy holds only in-frame clones and misses some; the assay was immunoSEQ multiplex PCR. The sample consists of 400,000 to 500,000 clones, around 89% of them appearing once. These data come from a study of Ad26.COV2.S vaccination and SARS-CoV-2 variants. About the research overall: A COV1001 Ad26.COV2.S trial-arm participant provided the sample. Notes on the study in general: Measurements of TCR breadth and depth may have given underestimates of the total T cell responses. The study found similar non-spike TCR breadth in vaccine and placebo recipients.

Treatment specified: around 19 received Ad26.COV2.S at low or high dose, single or two shots; about 5 received placebo; per-sample allocation not given. Sampling took place 63 days after the first vaccine or placebo injection. The chain links TRBV4-2 to TRBJ1-2; 8 nucleotides align to TRBD1. The sequence derives from a person aged 18-60 years who received the Ad26.COV2.S COVID-19 vaccine or a placebo. The material was peripheral blood, obtained in a trial of Ad26.COV2.S vaccine versus placebo. The CDR3 sequence: CASSQDADRDIYGYTF. The CDR3 DNA reads TGTGCCAGCAGCCAAGACGCGGACAGGGATATTTATGGCTACACCTTC.